One and the same sample provided the 30 T cell receptor beta chains below, sequenced in a study of cytomegalovirus exposure and HLA in healthy donors. In the PCR, 60 Vbeta and 13 Jbeta primers were used. Sequenced by immunoSEQ multiplex PCR; TCRdb stores in-frame clones only, minus some. The sample records about 140,000 clones, under 70% being singletons. Sequencing was done on a sample of PBMCs. Receptors originate from a woman aged 55 to 70 in good health and CMV-seronegative.

This chain joins TRBV4-3 and TRBJ2-6; 10 bases are a match to TRBD2. Germline values: CDR1 LGHNA, CDR2 YSLEER. Losses at the gene ends were 0 bases for V and 0 bases for J; bases not matched to a gene: 5. The CDR3 covers 19 residues. The CDR3 is CASSQDNVAGGSGANVLTF. Written as DNA, the CDR3 is TGCGCCAGCAGCCAAGATAACGTAGCGGGGGGCTCTGGGGCCAACGTCCTGACTTTC.

The chain recombines TRBV7-2 with TRBJ1-1, with TRBD1 matching over 7 bases. V trimming: 5 bases; J trimming: 3 bases; junction bases outside the gene matches: 6. CDR3 size: 14 residues. Germline V gene lookup returns CDR1 SGHTA and CDR2 FQGNSA. DNA for the CDR3: TGTGCCAGCAGCCCCGACAGGGCGGACACTGAAGCTTTCTTT. Amino acids: CASSPDRADTEAFF.

The DNA of the CDR3 is TGTGCCAGCAGCATCGGACAGGTTCCCACTGAAGCTTTCTTT. It codes for CASSIGQVPTEAFF. The chain employs TRBV5-4 and TRBJ1-1; TRBD1 aligns across 7 bases. Germline V gene lookup returns CDR1 SGHNT and CDR2 YYREEE (reference sequence). V was clipped by 4 bases and J by 4 bases; unmatched bases: 7. This CDR3 is 14 amino acids long.

The chain employs TRBV9 and TRBJ2-1; TRBD2 matches 12 bases. CDR3 length: 15 amino acids. With 4 bases clipped from V and 10 bases from J, the junction kept 9 bases outside the gene matches. Germline loops: CDR1 SGDLS, CDR2 YYNGEE. CDR3 bases: TGTGCCAGCAGCCCTAGCGGGGGGGCACTGAAGGAGCAGTTCTTC. It translates to CASSPSGGALKEQFF.

The chain links TRBV7-9 to TRBJ2-7; D possibly corresponds to TRBD1 (5 bases). The CDR3 spans 14 residues. V dropped 5 bases and J dropped 0 bases, with 11 bases sitting between them. Looked up from germline, CDR1 is SEHNR and CDR2 is FQNEAQ (reference sequence). CDR3 coding DNA: TGTGCCAGCAGCCTGGACACTTACTCCTACGAGCAGTACTTC. Protein product: CASSLDTYSYEQYF.

The chain combines TRBV29-1 with TRBJ2-5, with D possibly being TRBD2 (6 bases). The CDR3 sequence is 11 residues long. The germline CDR1 and CDR2 sequences are SQVTM and ANQGSEA. Trimming shortened V by 6 bases and J by 13 bases, and 18 bases separated the two germline ends. The CDR3 DNA is TGCAGCGTAGCTAGTGATGCCGGGAGGTACTTC. Encoded protein: CSVASDAGRYF.

The chain's CDR3 is CASSEAGGAYGYTF. The CDR3 DNA reads as TGTGCCAGCAGTGAAGCCGGGGGTGCCTATGGCTACACCTTC. The chain links TRBV6-1 to TRBJ1-2; D possibly corresponds to TRBD1 (5 bases). V was cut by 0 bases and J by 4 bases, with 9 bases left in between. Germline V lookup: CDR1 MNHNS, CDR2 SASEGT. This CDR3 has 14 amino acids.

This chain links TRBV25-1 with TRBJ1-1; 7 nucleotides match TRBD1. Germline-derived CDR1 and CDR2 are MGHDK and SYGVNS. This CDR3 has 12 residues. Losses at the gene ends were 7 bases for V and 7 bases for J; bases not matched to a gene: 6. CDR3 DNA sequence: TGTGCCAGCACCCCAGGGGGAGATGAAGCTTTCTTT. It is translated as CASTPGGDEAFF.

The chain links TRBV5-4 to TRBJ1-1; D unclear. Trimming left V 4 bases short and J 8 bases short, with 12 bases between. Germline V gene data show CDR1 as SGHNT and CDR2 as YYREEE (reference sequence). This CDR3 spans 12 amino acids. The CDR3 DNA sequence: TGTGCCAGCAGCCGCGGCCCGGGAGAAGCTTTCTTT. Translating it yields CASSRGPGEAFF. Together with reference TRBV5-4 and TRBJ1-1, the CDR3 gives the full variable domain: ETGVTQSPTHLIKTRGQQVTLRCSSQSGHNTVSWYQQALGQGPQFIFQYYREEENGRGNFPPRFSGLQFPNYSSELNVNALELDDSALYLCASSRGPGEAFFGQGTRLTVV.

This clone was seen only a few times. The gene calls are TRBV5-3 and TRBJ2-7; 10 nucleotides align to TRBD2. TRBV5-3 is flagged as an ORF with uncertain function. The ends lost 5 bases at V and 0 bases at J; junction bases unmatched: 5. The CDR3 loop spans 15 amino acids. The CDR3 sequence is CARSYSGRASYEQYF. DNA of the CDR3: TGTGCCAGAAGTTACAGCGGGAGGGCCTCCTACGAGCAGTACTTC.

This clone was observed a few times. J is TRBJ1-2 and V is TRBV5-6; 9 nucleotides match TRBD1. Germline V gene lookup returns CDR1 SGHDT and CDR2 YYEEEE. With V trimmed by 0 bases and J by 6 bases, 6 bases remained unmatched. CDR3 length: 15 residues. The CDR3 loop is CASSLGDRARHGYTF. The CDR3 region has the DNA TGTGCCAGCAGCTTGGGGGACAGGGCGCGGCATGGCTACACCTTC.

This clone was observed a handful of times. The CDR3 nucleotides read TGTGCCAGCAGCGTAGCTACGGTTAGCACAGATACGCAGTATTTT. Protein product: CASSVATVSTDTQYF. The chain links TRBV9 to TRBJ2-3; no definite D call. The CDR3 spans 15 residues. Between the trimmed V and J ends, which lost 0 bases and 0 bases, there was a span of 8 bases. CDR1 is SGDLS, CDR2 YYNGEE, per germline.

This rearrangement joins TRBV25-1 to TRBJ1-6; 9 bases match TRBD1. V lost 10 bases to trimming and J lost 8 bases; unmatched junction nucleotides: 12. The CDR3 extends over 15 amino acids. Germline-derived CDR1 and CDR2 are MGHDK and SYGVNS. The CDR3 bases are TGTGCCACCAGGGGGTTACAGGGGGCTTATTCACCCCTCCACTTT. This gives the protein CATRGLQGAYSPLHF.

The J gene is TRBJ2-3, the V gene TRBV27; 8 positions agree with TRBD2. In germline, CDR1 is MNHEY, CDR2 SMNVEV (reference sequence). V lost 1 base, J lost 2 bases, and 2 bases stayed unmatched. The CDR3 loop spans 15 amino acids. This CDR3 reads CASSLYSGATDTQYF. In DNA form, the CDR3 reads TGTGCCAGCAGTTTATATAGCGGGGCCACAGATACGCAGTATTTT.

This clone has just a few counts. The rearrangement uses TRBV5-5 and TRBJ2-2, with 11 bases fitting TRBD2. The junction had 6 bases not matched to a gene; V was cut back by 3 bases and J by 2 bases. CDR3 length equals 17 residues. CDR1 SGHKS and CDR2 YYEKEE come from the germline V gene (reference sequence). The CDR3 protein is CASSSETSGTNTGELFF. CDR3 nucleotides: TGTGCCAGCAGCTCCGAGACTAGCGGGACTAACACCGGGGAGCTGTTTTTT.

The rearrangement links TRBV6-5 to TRBJ2-5, with 12 positions matching TRBD2. Germline CDR1 is MNHEY and CDR2 is SVGAGI. The ends lost 6 bases at V and 7 bases at J; junction bases unmatched: 9. The CDR3 extends over 15 amino acids. The CDR3 protein is CASRSLAGGGGTQYF. The CDR3 nucleotides are TGTGCCAGCAGATCCCTAGCGGGAGGGGGCGGGACCCAGTACTTC.

V usage is TRBV6-5 and J usage is TRBJ1-1; possible D gene TRBD1, 5 bases. The germline V gene has CDR1 MNHEY and CDR2 SVGAGI. V lost 5 bases to trimming and J lost 5 bases, with 15 bases between them. This CDR3 has 14 amino acids. CDR3 nucleotide sequence: TGTGCCAGCAGTGTTTCTAGGAGGGGAACTGAAGCTTTCTTT. It translates to CASSVSRRGTEAFF.

V gene TRBV28 combines with J gene TRBJ1-3; no reliable D call. Trimming removed 3 bases at V and 2 bases at J, with 5 bases between. CDR1 is MDHEN, CDR2 SYDVKM, per germline. This CDR3 is 13 amino acids long. DNA of the CDR3: TGTGCCAGCAGTTTGTTAGCTGGAAACACCATATATTTT. Translating it yields CASSLLAGNTIYF.

This clone occurred a few times. CDR3 residues: CASSSGLAGGLETQYF. The CDR3 region has the DNA TGCGCCAGCAGCTCAGGACTAGCGGGGGGTCTGGAGACCCAGTACTTC. The chain links TRBV5-1 to TRBJ2-5; the match to TRBD2 covers 14 bases. Germline V CDR1 and CDR2: SGHRS, YFSETQ. V shed 3 bases, J shed 5 bases, and the junction held 6 bases outside the gene matches. This CDR3 has 16 amino acids.

This rearrangement joins TRBV5-6 to TRBJ2-3; D unresolved. The CDR3 is 11 residues long. Per germline, CDR1 SGHDT and CDR2 YYEEEE. The V end lost 4 bases, the J end lost 4 bases, and 4 bases lay between the germline ends. CDR3 amino acids: CASSTADTQYF. DNA for the CDR3: TGTGCCAGCAGCACAGCAGATACGCAGTATTTT.

V gene TRBV5-1 combines with J gene TRBJ2-2; 9 bases map to TRBD1. V trimming: 0 bases; J trimming: 1 base; junction bases outside the gene matches: 1. The CDR3 length is 16 residues. Germline V gene data show CDR1 as SGHRS and CDR2 as YFSETQ. The DNA for the CDR3 is TGCGCCAGCAGCTTGGAGACAGGGGGGAACACCGGGGAGCTGTTTTTT. The encoded protein is CASSLETGGNTGELFF.

The V and J genes are TRBV27 and TRBJ2-3; 10 bases fit TRBD1. The trim removed 8 bases at V and 5 bases at J, leaving 7 bases unmatched. Germline CDR1 reads MNHEY; CDR2 reads SMNVEV (reference sequence). The CDR3 spans 14 residues. The DNA of the CDR3 is TGTGCCAGCCGTAGACAGGGGGCCGGAGATACGCAGTATTTT. The encoded protein is CASRRQGAGDTQYF.

This chain links TRBV7-9 with TRBJ2-7; D is undetermined. The CDR3 has 14 residues. CDR1 and CDR2 (germline): SEHNR, FQNEAQ (reference sequence). Trimming stripped 1 base from V and 5 bases from J, with 12 bases between. The CDR3 here is CASSLVHAGDEQYF. The CDR3 nucleotides are TGTGCCAGCAGCTTAGTACATGCCGGAGACGAGCAGTACTTC.

The chain carries TRBV7-8 and TRBJ2-2; possible D gene TRBD2, 6 bases. The germline gives CDR1 SGHVS, CDR2 FQNEAQ. The CDR3 spans 17 residues. Trimming stripped 2 bases from V and 1 base from J, with 14 bases between. The CDR3 DNA sequence: TGTGCCAGCAGCTTATACGTGGGACTTAGGAACACCGGGGAGCTGTTTTTT. Protein: CASSLYVGLRNTGELFF.

The CDR3 loop reads CASSIGRGTYNEQFF. CDR3 DNA sequence: TGTGCCAGTAGTATTGGGCGGGGGACCTACAATGAGCAGTTCTTC. This chain uses TRBV19 with TRBJ2-1; 7 nucleotides align to TRBD2. The CDR3 extends over 15 amino acids. CDR1 is LNHDA and CDR2 is SQIVND in the germline V gene (reference sequence). V gave up 3 bases and J gave up 2 bases; unmatched junction bases: 4.

This clone appeared once. The J gene is TRBJ1-6, the V gene TRBV6-5, with D unresolved. V was shortened by 10 bases and J by 9 bases, with 19 bases between the two germline ends. Germline V gives CDR1 MNHEY, CDR2 SVGAGI. The CDR3 covers 14 residues. CDR3 DNA: TGTGCCACCACCCAGGCGGCGGGAGGTTCACCCCTCCACTTT. Translation gives CATTQAAGGSPLHF.

The chain links TRBV19 to TRBJ1-2; no definite D call. V lost 1 base and J 8 bases, leaving 14 bases between the germline ends. The CDR3 is 14 amino acids. CDR1 is LNHDA and CDR2 is SQIVND in the germline V gene (reference sequence). The CDR3 loop reads CASSIAGPWRGYTF. The CDR3 DNA reads as TGTGCCAGTAGTATAGCCGGCCCATGGCGGGGCTACACCTTC.

V gene TRBV7-9 combines with J gene TRBJ2-7; TRBD2 might be the D (7 bases). From germline, CDR1 is SEHNR and CDR2 FQNEAQ (reference sequence). Between the trimmed V and J ends, which lost 5 bases and 7 bases, there was a span of 12 bases. The CDR3 totals 12 residues. Here the CDR3 reads CASSLGGREQYF. The CDR3 bases are TGTGCCAGCAGCCTGGGGGGGCGGGAGCAGTACTTC.

This clone was detected once. V gene TRBV29-1 combines with J gene TRBJ2-3; a weak D match, TRBD1 (5 bases). CDR1 and CDR2 from the germline V gene are SQVTM and ANQGSEA. CDR3 length: 13 amino acids. V lost 8 bases to trimming and J lost 0 bases, with 12 bases between them. DNA for the CDR3: TGCAGCTCTAAAGGGGCCAGCACAGATACGCAGTATTTT. It codes for CSSKGASTDTQYF.

The rearrangement uses TRBV5-1 and TRBJ1-2; perhaps TRBD1 as D (5 bases). Trimming cost V 0 bases and J 8 bases, with 17 bases left between them. CDR1 and CDR2 (germline): SGHRS, YFSETQ. This CDR3 spans 15 amino acids. In DNA form, the CDR3 reads TGCGCCAGCAGCTTGGCCGGCAGTGGGGCCTACGGCTACACCTTC. Its translation: CASSLAGSGAYGYTF.